These T cell receptor beta chains were read from a single sample in a study of blood T cell repertoires in COVID-19. Using immunoSEQ multiplex PCR, the repertoire was profiled, and TCRdb retains in-frame clones only, with some absent. The sample lists tens of thousands of clones, roughly 80% occurring once. Sequenced input: peripheral blood. The receptors stem from a man of 80 years or more with COVID-19, enrolled during active disease. The CDR3 runs from the conserved cysteine through the conserved F or W. D genes are given only for firm matches. Clone size is stated in some rows and not others, as once, few, many or a class when expanded.

d_call j_call clone_size v_call cdr3_aa cdr3_nt
- TRBJ1-2 few TRBV12-3/TRBV12-4 CASSFGGGYGYTF TGTGCCAGCTCCTTCGGGGGGGGCTATGGCTACACCTTC
TRBD2 TRBJ2-7 few TRBV7-3 CASSILAGVGEQYF TGTGCCAGCAGCATTCTAGCGGGAGTTGGCGAGCAGTACTTC
TRBD1 TRBJ1-1 - TRBV19 CASSTTGDTEAFF TGTGCCAGTAGTACCACAGGGGACACTGAAGCTTTCTTT
TRBD2 TRBJ2-1 - TRBV6-2/TRBV6-3 CASSGGGVYGEQFF TGTGCCAGCAGCGGCGGGGGGGTGTATGGTGAGCAGTTCTTC
- TRBJ1-2 - TRBV7-2 CASSLAGTQVGYTF TGTGCCAGCAGCTTAGCCGGGACTCAGGTTGGCTACACCTTC
TRBD2 TRBJ2-1 once TRBV24-1 CATSDFRTSGGNNEQFF TGTGCCACCAGTGATTTTCGGACTAGCGGGGGTAACAATGAGCAGTTCTTC
- TRBJ1-1 - TRBV27 CASSLSEGVNTEAFF TGTGCCAGCAGTTTAAGTGAGGGGGTAAACACTGAAGCTTTCTTT
TRBD2 TRBJ2-3 - TRBV7-3 CASSRSGGDKGTDTQYF TGTGCCAGCAGCCGGAGCGGGGGGGACAAAGGCACAGATACGCAGTATTTT
- TRBJ2-5 once TRBV11-2 CATQGLAKETQYF TGTGCCACCCAGGGCCTTGCTAAAGAGACCCAGTACTTC
TRBD1 TRBJ2-7 - TRBV19 CASSPQGASYEQYF TGTGCCAGTAGTCCCCAGGGGGCATCCTACGAGCAGTACTTC
TRBD1 TRBJ1-1 - TRBV10-3 CAITDRGQETEAFF TGTGCCATCACTGACAGGGGGCAGGAGACTGAAGCTTTCTTT
- TRBJ2-5 - TRBV19 CASSIQADQETQYF TGTGCCAGTAGTATCCAGGCCGACCAAGAGACCCAGTACTTC
TRBD1 TRBJ2-5 few TRBV30 CAWSQGQGVETQYF TGTGCCTGGAGTCAAGGCCAGGGGGTCGAGACCCAGTACTTC
- TRBJ2-7 - TRBV19 CASTDYHEQYF TGTGCCAGTACAGACTACCACGAGCAGTACTTC
- TRBJ1-1 - TRBV10-3 CAISESTGMNTEAFF TGTGCCATCAGTGAGTCGACAGGAATGAACACTGAAGCTTTCTTT
TRBD1 TRBJ2-7 few TRBV6-5 CASRAGTGGFEQYF TGTGCCAGCCGGGCCGGGACAGGGGGGTTCGAGCAGTACTTC
- TRBJ1-3 - TRBV9 CASSVGSHSGNTIYF TGTGCCAGCAGCGTGGGCAGCCACTCTGGAAACACCATATATTTT
TRBD1 TRBJ1-2 - TRBV5-1 CASRQQTGRGYGYTF TGCGCCAGCAGACAGCAGACAGGGAGAGGCTATGGCTACACCTTC
- TRBJ1-6 once TRBV19 CASSMSGTYNSPLHF TGTGCCAGTAGTATGAGTGGTACTTATAATTCACCCCTCCACTTT
TRBD2 TRBJ2-1 - TRBV11-2 CASSLDLGSGRGQFF TGTGCCAGCAGCTTAGATCTGGGTAGCGGGAGGGGGCAGTTCTTC
- TRBJ1-2 - TRBV19 CASSYRDHGYTF TGTGCCAGTAGTTACAGGGACCACGGCTACACCTTC
- TRBJ2-3 - TRBV25-1 CASSEFKGVTDTQYF TGTGCCAGCAGTGAATTCAAGGGGGTGACAGATACGCAGTATTTT
- TRBJ1-1 few TRBV28 CASSRSGGVEAFF TGTGCCAGCAGTCGCTCTGGAGGTGTTGAAGCTTTCTTT
TRBD2 TRBJ2-1 - TRBV6-5 CASSVGLEAYNEQFF TGTGCCAGCAGCGTCGGACTAGAGGCCTACAATGAGCAGTTCTTC
- TRBJ2-5 - TRBV29-1 CSSGMGETQYF TGCAGTTCAGGGATGGGGGAGACCCAGTACTTC
TRBD1 TRBJ1-2 few TRBV18 CASSPGQGRPGGYTF TGTGCCAGCTCACCGGGACAGGGGAGACCAGGTGGCTACACCTTC